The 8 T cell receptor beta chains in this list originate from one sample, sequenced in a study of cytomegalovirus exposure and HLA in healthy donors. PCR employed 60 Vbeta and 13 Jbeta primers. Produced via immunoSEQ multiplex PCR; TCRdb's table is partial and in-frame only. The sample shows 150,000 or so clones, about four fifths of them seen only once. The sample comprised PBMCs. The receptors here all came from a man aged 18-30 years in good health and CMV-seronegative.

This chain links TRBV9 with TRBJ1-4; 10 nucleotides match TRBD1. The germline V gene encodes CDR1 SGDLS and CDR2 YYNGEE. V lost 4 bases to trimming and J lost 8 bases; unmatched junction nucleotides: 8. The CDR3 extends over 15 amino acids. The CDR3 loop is CASSLRQGAGEKLFF. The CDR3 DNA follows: TGTGCCAGCAGCCTCCGACAGGGGGCGGGAGAAAAACTGTTTTTT. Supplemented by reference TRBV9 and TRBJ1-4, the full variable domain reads DSGVTQTPKHLITATGQRVTLRCSPRSGDLSVYWYQQSLDQGLQFLIQYYNGEERAKGNILERFSAQQFPDLHSELNLSSLELGDSALYFCASSLRQGAGEKLFFGSGTQLSVL.

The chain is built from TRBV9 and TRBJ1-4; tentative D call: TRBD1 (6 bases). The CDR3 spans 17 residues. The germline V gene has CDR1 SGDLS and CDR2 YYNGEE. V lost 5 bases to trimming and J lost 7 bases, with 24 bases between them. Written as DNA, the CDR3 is TGTGCCAGCAGTGACCCATCATATACACAGGGTAGTGAAAAACTGTTTTTT. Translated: CASSDPSYTQGSEKLFF.

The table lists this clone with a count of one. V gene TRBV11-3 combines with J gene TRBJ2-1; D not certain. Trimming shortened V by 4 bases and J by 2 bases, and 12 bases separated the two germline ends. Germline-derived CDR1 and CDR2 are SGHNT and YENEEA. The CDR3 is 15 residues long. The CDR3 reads CASSSRADTYNEQFF. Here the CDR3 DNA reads TGTGCCAGCAGCTCTCGTGCAGATACCTACAATGAGCAGTTCTTC.

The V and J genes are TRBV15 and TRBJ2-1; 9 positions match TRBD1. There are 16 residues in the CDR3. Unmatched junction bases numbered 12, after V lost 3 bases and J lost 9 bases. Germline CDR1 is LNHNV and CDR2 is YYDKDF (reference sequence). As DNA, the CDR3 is TGTGCCACCAGCAGCGGGACAGGGCATTCAACCGGTGAGCAGTTCTTC. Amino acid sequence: CATSSGTGHSTGEQFF.

The CDR3 region has the DNA TGCGCCAGCAGCCAAGAGGTCTGGCGGGCGGGATCCGGGGACGAGCAGTACTTC. As protein: CASSQEVWRAGSGDEQYF. The chain links TRBV4-3 to TRBJ2-5; possibly TRBD2 for D (6 bases). The J call is uncertain, as TRBJ2-7 better fits the DNA end. Germline assignment: CDR1 LGHNA and CDR2 YSLEER. CDR3 length equals 18 residues.

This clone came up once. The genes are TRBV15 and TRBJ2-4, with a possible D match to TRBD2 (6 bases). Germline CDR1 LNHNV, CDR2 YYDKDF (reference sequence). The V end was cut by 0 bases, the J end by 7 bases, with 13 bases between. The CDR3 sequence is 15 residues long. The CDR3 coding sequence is TGTGCCACCAGCAGAGAAACGGGCGGGGCCAACATTCAGTACTTC. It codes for CATSRETGGANIQYF.

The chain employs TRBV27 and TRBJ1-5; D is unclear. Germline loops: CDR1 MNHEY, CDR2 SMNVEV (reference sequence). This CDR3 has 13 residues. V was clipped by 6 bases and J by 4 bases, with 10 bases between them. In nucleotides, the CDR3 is TGTGCCAGCAGCCGACAACCAAATCAGCCCCAGCATTTT. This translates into CASSRQPNQPQHF.

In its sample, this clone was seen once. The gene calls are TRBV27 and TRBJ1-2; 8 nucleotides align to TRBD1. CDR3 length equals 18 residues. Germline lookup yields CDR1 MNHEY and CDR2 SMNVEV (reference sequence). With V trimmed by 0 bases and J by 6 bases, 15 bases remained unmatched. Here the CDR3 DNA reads TGTGCCAGCAGTTTATCCTTCGGACAGGGCGGAACATCGAATGGCTACACCTTC. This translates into CASSLSFGQGGTSNGYTF.